Following are 28 T cell receptor beta chains from one sample sequenced in a study of blood T cell repertoires in COVID-19. Method: immunoSEQ multiplex PCR; TCRdb's copy keeps in-frame clones and lacks some. Of some 510,000 clones listed, 70% to 90% were seen once; the top ten hold less than 2%. The sequenced sample consisted of PBMCs or T cells enriched from blood (not recorded which). All receptors come from a woman in her forties who had recovered from COVID-19.

The chain links TRBV29-1 to TRBJ1-1, with D tentatively TRBD1 (6 bases). The CDR3 contains 13 residues. Germline V gene lookup returns CDR1 SQVTM and CDR2 ANQGSEA. Trimming shortened V by 6 bases and J by 3 bases, and 14 bases separated the two germline ends. The DNA of the CDR3 is TGCAGCGTCCAACAGGGCTTGGACACTGAAGCTTTCTTT. Its protein product is CSVQQGLDTEAFF.

V gene TRBV10-3 combines with J gene TRBJ1-2, with TRBD1 as a possible D gene (6 bases). The CDR3 runs to 13 residues. Germline CDR1 is ENHRY and CDR2 is SYGVKD. Trimming pared 6 bases from V and 1 base from J, leaving 9 bases between. The CDR3 region has the DNA TGTGCCATCAGCCCGGACAGTAACTATGGCTACACCTTC. It translates to CAISPDSNYGYTF.

The rearrangement joins TRBV4-3 to TRBJ2-1; 7 bases map to TRBD2. CDR3 length: 14 amino acids. Germline-derived CDR1 and CDR2 are LGHNA and YSLEER. V gave up 0 bases and J gave up 9 bases; unmatched junction bases: 5. CDR3 residues: CASSQERETIEQFF. The CDR3 bases are TGCGCCAGCAGCCAAGAGCGGGAGACTATTGAGCAGTTCTTC.

Turning to this clone: The sample holds other DNA sequences that translate to the same CDR3. This chain connects TRBV27 to TRBJ2-1; 8 bases fit TRBD2. The V gene's germline CDR1 is MNHEY and CDR2 SMNVEV (reference sequence). Trimming cost V 2 bases and J 4 bases; bases outside gene matches: 1. CDR3 length: 14 amino acids. The CDR3: CASSLAGGYNEQFF. Here the CDR3 DNA reads TGTGCCAGCAGTTTAGCGGGGGGTTACAATGAGCAGTTCTTC.

This clone occurred once. This sequence joins TRBV4-3 and TRBJ2-5, with 9 bases that match TRBD1. Germline V CDR1 and CDR2: LGHNA, YSLEER. The CDR3 runs to 15 residues. Germline trimming cut 5 bases from V and 0 bases from J; bases unmatched to any gene: 4. The CDR3 region is CASSKGQGYQETQYF. DNA of the CDR3: TGCGCCAGCAGCAAGGGACAGGGCTACCAAGAGACCCAGTACTTC.

This clone turned up a few times. The chain couples TRBV6-2 or TRBV6-3 to TRBJ2-5; D is perhaps TRBD2 (6 bases). CDR3 length: 19 amino acids. CDR1 MNHEY and CDR2 SVGEGT come from the germline V gene. Trimming took 6 bases from V and 2 from J, leaving 28 bases between them. In nucleotides, the CDR3 is TGTGCCAGCAGCCGAGGGACGAACACCTACCGGGACTTACAAGAGACCCAGTACTTC. It translates to CASSRGTNTYRDLQETQYF.

The CDR3 coding sequence is TGCGCCAGCAGCTTGGACTCTCCCGGACTAGCGGGAGGGGAGCAGTTCTTC. Its protein product is CASSLDSPGLAGGEQFF. The chain carries TRBV5-1 and TRBJ2-1; 15 positions match TRBD2. The ends lost 0 bases at V and 10 bases at J; junction bases unmatched: 8. Germline loops: CDR1 SGHRS, CDR2 YFSETQ. This CDR3 comprises 17 residues.

The chain employs TRBV14 and TRBJ1-4; perhaps TRBD1 as D (6 bases). The CDR3 is 16 residues long. V was trimmed by 0 bases and J by 8 bases, leaving 16 bases between them. Germline values: CDR1 SGHDN, CDR2 FVKESK. CDR3 in amino acids: CASSQDLAGVKEKLFF. The CDR3 DNA follows: TGTGCCAGCAGCCAAGATCTTGCAGGGGTGAAAGAAAAACTGTTTTTT.

This chain connects TRBV5-4 to TRBJ2-3; a weak D match, TRBD1 (5 bases). Between the trimmed V and J ends, which lost 5 bases and 6 bases, there was a span of 13 bases. The V gene's germline CDR1 is SGHNT and CDR2 YYREEE (reference sequence). CDR3 size: 13 residues. CDR3 sequence (DNA): TGTGCCAGCAGTACAACAGGTTCCGATACGCAGTATTTT. Amino acids: CASSTTGSDTQYF.

The chain uses TRBV18 and TRBJ2-5, with 9 positions matching TRBD2. This CDR3 spans 16 amino acids. V shed 3 bases and J 5 bases; nucleotides not matched to a gene: 10. CDR1 and CDR2 (germline): KGHSH, LQKENI. CDR3 in amino acids: CASSPPVAGAQETQYF. The CDR3 nucleotides are TGTGCCAGCTCACCTCCCGTAGCGGGAGCACAGGAGACCCAGTACTTC. Full variable domain (rest looked up from reference TRBV18 and TRBJ2-5): NAGVMQNPRHLVRRRGQEARLRCSPMKGHSHVYWYRQLPEEGLKFMVYLQKENIIDESGMPKERFSAEFPKEGPSILRIQQVVRGDSAAYFCASSPPVAGAQETQYFGPGTRLLVL.

The chain combines TRBV28 with TRBJ1-5, with TRBD1 as a possible D gene (6 bases). The germline V gene encodes CDR1 MDHEN and CDR2 SYDVKM. V lost 6 bases to trimming and J lost 0 bases, with 27 bases between them. This CDR3 contains 20 residues. The CDR3 is CASRNVRVGAYPYSNQPQHF. Written as DNA, the CDR3 is TGTGCCAGCAGGAACGTCCGAGTGGGGGCGTATCCATATAGCAATCAGCCCCAGCATTTT.

The chain has TRBV19 and TRBJ1-2; D is uncertain. Trimming removed 10 bases from V and 4 bases from J, with 13 bases in between. The CDR3 extends over 12 amino acids. Germline V gene lookup returns CDR1 LNHDA and CDR2 SQIVND (reference sequence). For the CDR3, the DNA is TGTGCCACCGGGATATTTGGCTATGGCTACACCTTC. Amino acids: CATGIFGYGYTF.

The CDR3 DNA reads as TGTGCCAGCGGGACTAGCGGGATGGCCGGGGAGCTGTTTTTT. Translated, it gives CASGTSGMAGELFF. V usage is TRBV18 and J usage is TRBJ2-2, with 13 bases that match TRBD2. CDR1 is KGHSH, CDR2 LQKENI, per germline. V lost 8 bases, J lost 6 bases, and 3 bases stayed unmatched. This CDR3 is built from 14 residues.

This clone was seen only once. The CDR3 nucleotides are TGTGCCAGCAGTTTCGAGGGGGCATATGGCTACACCTTC. Translation gives CASSFEGAYGYTF. V gene TRBV12-3 or TRBV12-4 combines with J gene TRBJ1-2; TRBD1 aligns across 7 bases. This CDR3 contains 13 residues. V was clipped by 3 bases and J by 5 bases; unmatched bases: 3.

The gene calls are TRBV9 and TRBJ2-3; 8 nucleotides agree with TRBD2. With 3 bases clipped from V and 4 bases from J, the junction kept 10 bases outside the gene matches. CDR1 and CDR2 from the germline V gene are SGDLS and YYNGEE. The CDR3 runs 16 residues. CDR3 coding DNA: TGTGCCAGCAGCGACCCAGGCCCGGGGGGGGCAGATACGCAGTATTTT. Protein sequence: CASSDPGPGGADTQYF.

The chain is built from TRBV10-3 and TRBJ1-2; D perhaps matches TRBD1 (5 bases). Germline loops: CDR1 ENHRY, CDR2 SYGVKD. Deletions cut 8 bases from V and 3 bases from J, with 13 bases between. This CDR3 contains 13 residues. In DNA form, the CDR3 reads TGTGCCATCCAAAGGGGAGGGGACTATGGCTACACCTTC. It codes for CAIQRGGDYGYTF.

The rearrangement links TRBV29-1 to TRBJ2-1; 9 bases align to TRBD2. Germline V CDR1 and CDR2: SQVTM, ANQGSEA. The CDR3 totals 17 residues. With 4 bases clipped from V and 0 bases from J, the junction kept 10 bases outside the gene matches. CDR3 protein: CSVGRAGGSSSYNEQFF. CDR3 bases: TGCAGCGTTGGAAGAGCGGGAGGTTCGAGCTCCTACAATGAGCAGTTCTTC.

This sequence joins TRBV5-4 and TRBJ1-1; 7 bases map to TRBD1. Germline values: CDR1 SGHNT, CDR2 YYREEE (reference sequence). Losses at the gene ends were 1 base for V and 0 bases for J; bases not matched to a gene: 3. The CDR3 loop spans 15 amino acids. The CDR3 is CASSLMQGVNTEAFF. The DNA for the CDR3 is TGTGCCAGCAGCTTGATGCAGGGGGTGAACACTGAAGCTTTCTTT.

This clone occurred once. The V and J genes are TRBV24-1 and TRBJ2-2, with TRBD1 identical over 12 bases. CDR1 and CDR2 (germline): KGHDR, SFDVKD. This CDR3 is 17 amino acids long. After removal of 10 bases from V and 1 base from J, the junction contained 9 bases not matched to a gene. The CDR3 here is CATGTGGTSRNTGELFF. As DNA, the CDR3 is TGTGCCACTGGGACAGGGGGCACTTCACGGAACACCGGGGAGCTGTTTTTT.

V usage is TRBV4-2 and J usage is TRBJ1-3; D perhaps matches TRBD1 (6 bases). CDR1 is LGHNA and CDR2 is YNFKEQ in the germline V gene. The CDR3 spans 17 residues. V was shortened by 4 bases and J by 1 base, with 17 bases between the two germline ends. This CDR3 reads CASSPEYRALSGNTIYF. The CDR3 bases are TGTGCCAGCAGCCCAGAATACAGGGCTTTGTCTGGAAACACCATATATTTT.

The CDR3 DNA reads TGTGCCAGCAGTTACGTCGGGGGAGGGCTTCAGCCCCAGCATTTT. It is translated as CASSYVGGGLQPQHF. This chain connects TRBV6-2 or TRBV6-3 to TRBJ1-5; the D gene is possibly TRBD1 (5 bases). Deletions cut 2 bases from V and 6 bases from J, with 14 bases between. This CDR3 spans 15 amino acids. The V gene's germline CDR1 is MNHEY and CDR2 SVGEGT.

This chain links TRBV12-3 or TRBV12-4 with TRBJ2-7, with TRBD1 as a possible D gene (5 bases). The CDR3 runs to 13 residues. V lost 0 bases to trimming and J lost 6 bases, with 9 bases between them. CDR3 amino acids: CASSLAQGFEQYF. CDR3 bases: TGTGCCAGCAGTTTAGCGCAGGGTTTCGAGCAGTACTTC.

This sequence joins TRBV27 and TRBJ1-1; tentatively, D is TRBD1 (5 bases). Germline values: CDR1 MNHEY, CDR2 SMNVEV (reference sequence). This CDR3 is 15 amino acids long. The V and J ends lost 8 bases and 2 bases respectively, with 18 bases between them. CDR3 loop: CASRYLVGGNTEAFF. CDR3 in DNA: TGTGCCAGCCGGTACCTGGTGGGGGGTAACACTGAAGCTTTCTTT.

The chain is built from TRBV13 and TRBJ2-7, with D possibly being TRBD2 (5 bases). V lost 0 bases to trimming and J lost 6 bases, with 12 bases between them. CDR3 length: 14 residues. Germline values: CDR1 PRHDT, CDR2 FYEKMQ (reference sequence). CDR3 in DNA: TGTGCCAGCAGCTTAGGTATGGGTCGGGGCGAGCAGTACTTC. Translating gives CASSLGMGRGEQYF.

The chain uses TRBV5-1 and TRBJ2-5; D unresolved. The germline CDR1 and CDR2 sequences are SGHRS and YFSETQ. This CDR3 has 14 residues. V was trimmed by 0 bases and J by 5 bases, leaving 11 bases between them. The CDR3 DNA follows: TGCGCCAGCAGCTTGGTCCCTAGAGCGGAGACCCAGTACTTC. Its protein is CASSLVPRAETQYF. Drawing the rest from reference TRBV5-1 and TRBJ2-5, the complete variable domain is KAGVTQTPRYLIKTRGQQVTLSCSPISGHRSVSWYQQTPGQGLQFLFEYFSETQRNKGNFPGRFSGRQFSNSRSEMNVSTLELGDSALYLCASSLVPRAETQYFGPGTRLLVL.

This clone was counted a few times. The chain uses TRBV5-6 and TRBJ2-7, with D tentatively TRBD2 (9 bases). Germline CDR1 and CDR2: SGHDT and YYEEEE. CDR3 size: 19 residues. V shed 4 bases and J shed 7 bases, with 33 bases lying between them. CDR3 nucleotide sequence: TGTGCCAGCAGCCCGCGGACAGGGCGCTCGGGACTAGCAGCTCGGGAGCAGTACTTC. It codes for CASSPRTGRSGLAAREQYF. Based on the CDR3 plus reference TRBV5-6 and TRBJ2-7, the full variable domain is DAGVTQSPTHLIKTRGQQVTLRCSPKSGHDTVSWYQQALGQGPQFIFQYYEEEERQRGNFPDRFSGHQFPNYSSELNVNALLLGDSALYLCASSPRTGRSGLAAREQYFGPGTRLTVT.

The chain carries TRBV7-9 and TRBJ2-5; 9 bases agree with TRBD1. The trim removed 1 base at V and 14 bases at J, leaving 2 bases unmatched. The CDR3 contains 11 residues. Germline loops: CDR1 SEHNR, CDR2 FQNEAQ (reference sequence). This CDR3 is CASSLGDRVYF. Written as DNA, the CDR3 is TGTGCCAGCAGCTTAGGGGACAGGGTATACTTC.

The chain carries TRBV19 and TRBJ2-1, with 8 bases identical to TRBD2. The CDR3 totals 16 residues. V dropped 4 bases and J dropped 4; count of bases not matched to a gene: 9. Germline V lookup: CDR1 LNHDA, CDR2 SQIVND (reference sequence). This CDR3 is CASSTPTSGPYNEQFF. In DNA, the CDR3 is TGTGCCAGTAGTACGCCCACTAGCGGTCCATACAATGAGCAGTTCTTC.